This T cell receptor beta chain comes out of a study of molecular identifiers for immune sequencing clone quantification. Notes on the study in general: A single cell's spiked Jurkat TCR RNA was reportedly detectable among about a million naive cells.

The CDR3 has 14 residues. Germline CDR1 is SNHLY and CDR2 is FYNNEI. Trimming pared 3 bases from V and 4 bases from J, leaving 9 bases between. A remark on this clonotype: No antigen is known for it.

TCRdb processed the PCR reads anew with MiXCR; each CDR3 protein has one entry. The sample contains 490,000 or so distinct CDR3 sequences, roughly 24% of which appear only once. Using a CD8+CD4-CCR7+CD45RA+ phenotype, naive CD8 T cells were sorted. This clonotype originated in a human donor in good health. Some libraries in this study had Jurkat cell RNA spiked in. This chain links TRBV2 with TRBJ1-4; D is unclear. The sequenced sample consisted of naive CD8+ T cells from blood, with Jurkat cell RNA spiked in. Subset meaning: FACS-sorted CD8+CD4-CCR7+CD45RA+ naive T cells. The chain's CDR3 is CASSDGWSNEKLFF. Written as DNA, the CDR3 is TGTGCCAGCAGTGATGGGTGGAGTAATGAAAAACTGTTTTTT.